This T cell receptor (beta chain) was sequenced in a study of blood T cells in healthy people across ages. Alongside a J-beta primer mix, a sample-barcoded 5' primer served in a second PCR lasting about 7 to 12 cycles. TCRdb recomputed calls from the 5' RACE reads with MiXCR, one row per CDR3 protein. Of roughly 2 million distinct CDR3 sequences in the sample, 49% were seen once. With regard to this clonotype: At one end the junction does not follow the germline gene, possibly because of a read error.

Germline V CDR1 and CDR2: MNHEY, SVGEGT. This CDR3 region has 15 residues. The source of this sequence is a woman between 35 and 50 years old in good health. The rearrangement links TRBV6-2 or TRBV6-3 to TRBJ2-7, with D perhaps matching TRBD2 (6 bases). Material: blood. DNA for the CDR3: TGTGCCAGCAGTTTGGAGGGCCTCTTCTCCTATGAGCAGTACTTC. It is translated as CASSLEGLFSYEQYF.